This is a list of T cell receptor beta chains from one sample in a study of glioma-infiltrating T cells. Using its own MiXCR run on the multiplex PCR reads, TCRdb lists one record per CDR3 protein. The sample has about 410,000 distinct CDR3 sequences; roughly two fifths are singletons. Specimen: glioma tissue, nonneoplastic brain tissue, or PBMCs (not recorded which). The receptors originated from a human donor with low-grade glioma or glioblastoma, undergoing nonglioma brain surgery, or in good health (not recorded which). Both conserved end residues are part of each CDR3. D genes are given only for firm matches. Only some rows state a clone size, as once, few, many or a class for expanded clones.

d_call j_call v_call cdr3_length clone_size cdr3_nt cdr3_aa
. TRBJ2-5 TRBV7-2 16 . TGTGCCAGCAGCTTCTTCGGGACATCCGACCAAGAGACCCAGTACTTC CASSFFGTSDQETQYF
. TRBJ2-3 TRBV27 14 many TGTGCCAGCAGCGAGAGCGGGCGCACAGATACGCAGTATTTT CASSESGRTDTQYF
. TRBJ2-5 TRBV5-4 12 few TGTGCCAGCAGCCCGAGCGGTTCGACCCAGTACTTC CASSPSGSTQYF
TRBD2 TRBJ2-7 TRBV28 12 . TGTGCCAGCACCCAGCGGGAGTACGAGCTGTACTTC CASTQREYELYF
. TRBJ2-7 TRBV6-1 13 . TGTGCCAGCATAGCCAGGAGCTCCTACGGGCAGTACTTC CASIARSSYGQYF
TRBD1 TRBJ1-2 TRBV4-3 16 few TGCGCCAGCAGCCTAGCGACAGGGGGACTCAGCTATGGCTACACCTTC CASSLATGGLSYGYTF
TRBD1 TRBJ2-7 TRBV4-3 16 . TGCGCCAGCAGCCAAGATCCCGGGACAGGGTTCCACGAGCAGTACTTC CASSQDPGTGFHEQYF
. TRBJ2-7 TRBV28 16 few TGTGCCAGCAGTTTTAACCGTGGAGGCAGAGCCTACGAGCAGTACTTC CASSFNRGGRAYEQYF
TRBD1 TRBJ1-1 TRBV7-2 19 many TGTGCCAGCAGCTTAGTTGGATGGGACAGGGCCTTTGGGAGGACTGAAGCTTTCTTT CASSLVGWDRAFGRTEAFF
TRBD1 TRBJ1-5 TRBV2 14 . TGTGCCAGCAGTGATCGGACAGGGGTTCAGCCCCAGCATTTT CASSDRTGVQPQHF
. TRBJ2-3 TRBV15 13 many TGTGCCACCAGCAGAGGGGCCTTGGATACGCAGTATTTT CATSRGALDTQYF
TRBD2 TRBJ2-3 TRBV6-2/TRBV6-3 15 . TGTGCCAGCAGGCCGGGACTAGCGTTCACAGATGCGCAGTATTTT CASRPGLAFTDAQYF
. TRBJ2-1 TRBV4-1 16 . TGCGCCAGCAGCCAAGATAAGACCTCTACAAACAATGAGCAGTTCTTC CASSQDKTSTNNEQFF
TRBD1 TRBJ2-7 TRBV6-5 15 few TGTGCCAGCAGTTACTTTAGGACAGGATACTACGAGCAGTACTTC CASSYFRTGYYEQYF
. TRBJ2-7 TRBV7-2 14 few TGTGCCAGCGCTGAAGGCCTGAGCTCCTACGAGCAGTACTTC CASAEGLSSYEQYF
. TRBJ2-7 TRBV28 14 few TGTGCCAGCAGTTTTTTTGACAGAAAGGGCGAGCAGTACTTC CASSFFDRKGEQYF
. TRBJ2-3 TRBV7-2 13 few TGTGCCAGCAGCTTAAAGGCGACAGATACGCAGTATTTT CASSLKATDTQYF
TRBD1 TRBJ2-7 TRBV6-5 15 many TGTGCCAGCAGTTTGACAGGGGTCGGTTGGTACGAGCAGTACTTC CASSLTGVGWYEQYF
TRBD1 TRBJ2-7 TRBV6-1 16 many TGTGCCAGCAGTAGCCAAAGACAGGGGGCCTCCTACGAGCAGTACTTC CASSSQRQGASYEQYF
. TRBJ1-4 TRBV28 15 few TGTGCCAGCAGTGCCACGGGGACGGCCGGGGAAAAACTGTTTTTT CASSATGTAGEKLFF
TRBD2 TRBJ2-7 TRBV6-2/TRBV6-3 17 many TGTGCCAGCACCGCCTTGGGACTAGCGGGAGGGCCCTACGAGCAGTACTTC CASTALGLAGGPYEQYF
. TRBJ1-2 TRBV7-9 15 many TGTGCCAGCAGCCCGGATTGGGACTCCGGCCATGGCTACACCTTC CASSPDWDSGHGYTF
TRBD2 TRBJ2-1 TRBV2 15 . TGTGCCAGTCGGACTAGCGGACAAACCTACAATGAGCAGTTCTTC CASRTSGQTYNEQFF
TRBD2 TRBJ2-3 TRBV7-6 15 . TGTGCCAGCAGCGGACTAGCGGCAGGGGCAGATACGCAGTATTTT CASSGLAAGADTQYF
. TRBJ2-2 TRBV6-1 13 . TGTGCCAGCAGTGAGGGGAACACCGGGGAGCTGTCTTTT CASSEGNTGELSF
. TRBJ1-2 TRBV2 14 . TGTGCCAGCAGTGAGGGGACTAGGGAAGTGGGCTACACCTTC CASSEGTREVGYTF
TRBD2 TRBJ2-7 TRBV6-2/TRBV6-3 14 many TGTGCCAGCAGTTCGGGAGGGGGCTCCTACGAGCAGTACTTC CASSSGGGSYEQYF
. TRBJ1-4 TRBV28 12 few TGTGCCAGCAGCGCCGGTCGTGAAAAACTGTTTTTT CASSAGREKLFF
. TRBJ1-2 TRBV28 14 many TGTGCCAGCACCCCTATTGGGAGAGACTATGGCTACACCTTC CASTPIGRDYGYTF
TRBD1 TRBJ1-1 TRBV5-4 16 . TGTGCCAGCAGCCCAGGGGGTTTCGGAAAGAACACTGAAGCTTTCTTT CASSPGGFGKNTEAFF
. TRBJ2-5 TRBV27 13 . TGTGCCAGCAGCCCCGTGCCCGCGGAGACCCAGTACTTC CASSPVPAETQYF
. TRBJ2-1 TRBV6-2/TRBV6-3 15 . TGTGCCAGCAGCTTAGCTGGGCGGAACTACAATGAGCAGTTCTTC CASSLAGRNYNEQFF
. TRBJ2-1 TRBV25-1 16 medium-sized TGTGCCAGCAGTGAATCACGTGGGAGCTCCTACAATGAGCAGTTCTTC CASSESRGSSYNEQFF
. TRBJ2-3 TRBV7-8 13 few TGTGCCAGCAGCCTCAATGGACCAGATACGCAGTATTTT CASSLNGPDTQYF
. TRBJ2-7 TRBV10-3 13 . TGTGCCATCAGTGTTGGGGCTTCCTACGAGCAGTGCTTC CAISVGASYEQCF
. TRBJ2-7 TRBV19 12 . TGTTCCAGTAGTCCGACACCAGACGAGCAGTACTTC CSSSPTPDEQYF
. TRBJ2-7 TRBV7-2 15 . TGTGCCAGCAGCCCCCAGCGGGTCATCTCCTACGAGCAGTACTTC CASSPQRVISYEQYF
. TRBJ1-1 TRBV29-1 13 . TGCAGCGTTGTGGCCCGTACGAACACTGAAGCTTTCTTT CSVVARTNTEAFF
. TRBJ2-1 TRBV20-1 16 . TGCAGTGCTCCAACCCCGCGGTCGTCCACCTACAATGAGCAGTTCTTC CSAPTPRSSTYNEQFF
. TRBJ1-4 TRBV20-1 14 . TGCAGTGCTAGTGTTCGGCGGGACGGCGAAAAACTGTTTTTT CSASVRRDGEKLFF
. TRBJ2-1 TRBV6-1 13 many TGTGCCAGCAGTGAGTTTGTCGTGGGGGAGCAGTTCTTC CASSEFVVGEQFF
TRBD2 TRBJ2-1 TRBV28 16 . TGTGCCAGCAGTGGGGCTAGCGGGGGGAGCTACAATGAGCAGTTCTTC CASSGASGGSYNEQFF
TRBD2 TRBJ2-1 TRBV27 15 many TGTGCCAGCAGTTTATCGAAAGTAGCGGGCAATGAGCAGTTCTTC CASSLSKVAGNEQFF
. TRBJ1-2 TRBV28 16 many TGTGCCAGCAGTTTAGGGGCAGGGGTTATTAACTATGGCTACACCTTC CASSLGAGVINYGYTF